Following are 23 T cell receptor beta chains from one sample sequenced in a study of T cells in Graves' hyperthyroidism and ophthalmopathy. RNA transcripts provided the source from which TCR beta CDR3 regions were amplified. HTBI primers were the set used in a first-round RT-PCR of the TCR CDR3. TCRdb analysed the multiplex PCR reads with MiXCR anew, one entry per CDR3 protein. The sample lists around 540,000 distinct CDR3 sequences; under 60% were seen once. Sequenced input: peripheral blood or thyroid tissue (not recorded which). These receptors all stem from a woman between 18 and 30 years old with Graves' hyperthyroidism.

The chain employs TRBV5-4 and TRBJ1-1, with D uncertain. Germline V gives CDR1 SGHNT, CDR2 YYREEE (reference sequence). The V end was cut by 0 bases, the J end by 0 bases, with 9 bases between. This CDR3 comprises 15 residues. CDR3 DNA sequence: TGTGCCAGCAGCTTGGACAGCGCCATGAACACTGAAGCTTTCTTT. The encoded protein is CASSLDSAMNTEAFF.

This clonotype has at least ten counts. The chain recombines TRBV29-1 with TRBJ1-5; no reliable D call. The germline V gene encodes CDR1 SQVTM and CDR2 ANQGSEA. The CDR3 is 13 residues long. V was trimmed by 4 bases and J by 2 bases, leaving 9 bases between them. CDR3 bases: TGCAGCGTTGGTGGCGGGGGCAATCAGCCCCAGCATTTT. It specifies CSVGGGGNQPQHF.

Note on this clonotype: Possible read error: a much larger clone is one base away. The gene calls are TRBV29-1 and TRBJ2-5, with D possibly matching TRBD1 (5 bases). CDR3 size: 13 residues. The germline V gene has CDR1 SQVTM and CDR2 ANQGSEA. The CDR3 DNA reads TGCAGCGTTGAGTTCAGGGTAGAAGAGACCAAGTACTTC. Translation: CSVEFRVEETKYF.

This clonotype was counted between two and nine times. The chain uses TRBV29-1 and TRBJ1-3; D call uncertain. From germline, CDR1 is SQVTM and CDR2 ANQGSEA. V lost 6 bases and J lost 4, with 16 bases in between. This CDR3 is 14 amino acids long. CDR3 nucleotide sequence: TGCAGCGTGACACCGAGAGTGCCCGGAAACACCATATATTTT. Translating it yields CSVTPRVPGNTIYF.

This clonotype was counted at least ten times. The V and J genes are TRBV7-7 and TRBJ2-7; 11 bases map to TRBD1. After removal of 5 bases from V and 5 bases from J, the junction contained 2 bases not matched to a gene. Germline CDR1 SSHAT, CDR2 FNYEAQ (reference sequence). The CDR3 contains 13 residues. This CDR3 is CASSKGQGDEQYF. CDR3 nucleotides: TGTGCCAGCAGCAAGGGACAGGGGGACGAGCAGTACTTC.

The chain recombines TRBV12-3 or TRBV12-4 with TRBJ1-5; D ambiguous. The CDR3 runs 14 residues. With 4 bases removed from V and 0 bases from J, the gap between germline ends came to 7 bases. The DNA for the CDR3 is TGTGCCAGCAGTTACGGAGATAGCAATCAGCCCCAGCATTTT. Translating it yields CASSYGDSNQPQHF.

This clonotype was observed at least ten times. This chain joins TRBV2 and TRBJ1-5; the D is unclear. The V gene's germline CDR1 is SNHLY and CDR2 FYNNEI. Trimming shortened V by 2 bases and J by 0 bases, and 5 bases separated the two germline ends. The CDR3 has 14 residues. CDR3: CASSEHVSNQPQHF. Written as DNA, the CDR3 is TGTGCCAGCAGTGAACACGTTAGCAATCAGCCCCAGCATTTT. The complete variable domain, with remaining parts taken from reference TRBV2 and TRBJ1-5, reads EPEVTQTPSHQVTQMGQEVILRCVPISNHLYFYWYRQILGQKVEFLVSFYNNEISEKSEIFDDQFSVERPDGSNFTLKIRSTKLEDSAMYFCASSEHVSNQPQHFGDGTRLSIL.

This clonotype has just a few counts. This chain uses TRBV12-3 or TRBV12-4 with TRBJ1-2, with D unresolved. The length of the CDR3 is 15 residues. Between the trimmed V and J ends, which lost 5 bases and 7 bases, there was a span of 20 bases. For the CDR3, the DNA is TGTGCCAGCAGTCCAGAGTTCCAGCCTAATGCTGGCTACACCTTC. This sequence encodes CASSPEFQPNAGYTF.

The gene calls are TRBV6-5 and TRBJ1-3, with TRBD1 as a possible D gene (5 bases). Germline V CDR1 and CDR2: MNHEY, SVGAGI. CDR3 length equals 12 residues. The V gene lost 2 bases and the J gene lost 8 bases, with 7 bases spanning the gap. The CDR3 loop reads CASSYGRDTIYF. CDR3 coding DNA: TGTGCCAGCAGTTACGGCAGGGACACCATATATTTT.

The sample holds a few counts of this clonotype. This chain connects TRBV24-1 to TRBJ1-5; D gene unclear. The CDR3 has 15 residues. Between the trimmed V and J ends, which lost 3 bases and 0 bases, there was a span of 8 bases. Per the germline V gene, CDR1 is KGHDR and CDR2 is SFDVKD. DNA of the CDR3: TGTGCCACCAGTGATCCGAAAGATAGCAATCAGCCCCAGCATTTT. Translating it yields CATSDPKDSNQPQHF.

The V gene is TRBV10-3, the J gene TRBJ1-4; D is ambiguous. V lost 6 bases to trimming and J lost 10 bases, with 9 bases between them. Germline V gene data show CDR1 as ENHRY and CDR2 as SYGVKD. The CDR3 contains 11 residues. CDR3 amino acids: CAISADLKLFF. The CDR3 DNA is TGTGCCATCAGCGCGGACCTAAAACTGTTTTTT.

Concerning this clonotype itself: A read error may account for a junction end that differs from germline. The rearrangement links TRBV7-3 to TRBJ2-7; 7 positions match TRBD1. From germline, CDR1 is SGHTA and CDR2 FQGTGA. This CDR3 spans 17 amino acids. CDR3 in amino acids: CASSRRKTGTESYEQYF. The CDR3 coding sequence is TGCGCCAGCAGCCGTCGTAAGACCGGGACAGAGTCCTACGAGCAGTACTTC.

This chain connects TRBV7-9 to TRBJ1-2, with TRBD1 matching over 8 bases. V lost 5 bases to trimming and J lost 6 bases; unmatched junction nucleotides: 11. The CDR3 has 15 residues. CDR1 and CDR2 from the germline V gene are SEHNR and FQNEAQ (reference sequence). CDR3 loop: CASSGGRQGSDGYTF. For the CDR3, the DNA is TGTGCCAGCAGCGGTGGCAGACAGGGGTCGGATGGCTACACCTTC.

This clonotype has more than one count but fewer than ten. A much larger clone lies a single base off, so this may be a read error. This chain joins TRBV27 and TRBJ1-1; D is uncertain. V lost 5 bases and J 1 base, leaving 8 bases between the germline ends. Looked up from germline, CDR1 is MNHEY and CDR2 is SMNVEV (reference sequence). The CDR3 extends over 13 amino acids. The CDR3 DNA follows: TGTGCCAGCAGTGAGACACGGAACACTGAAGCTTTCTTT. It is translated as CASSETRNTEAFF.

This chain joins TRBV2 and TRBJ2-7, with 10 bases aligning to TRBD2. The trim removed 7 bases at V and 3 bases at J, leaving 6 bases unmatched. Germline loops: CDR1 SNHLY, CDR2 FYNNEI. The CDR3 runs to 14 residues. The DNA for the CDR3 is TGTGCCAGCATCGTAGCGGGAGGCGGCTACGAGCAGTACTTC. It codes for CASIVAGGGYEQYF. The entire variable domain, with the rest obtained from reference TRBV2 and TRBJ2-7, is as follows: EPEVTQTPSHQVTQMGQEVILRCVPISNHLYFYWYRQILGQKVEFLVSFYNNEISEKSEIFDDQFSVERPDGSNFTLKIRSTKLEDSAMYFCASIVAGGGYEQYFGPGTRLTVT.

Ten or more counts support this clonotype. The chain carries TRBV25-1 and TRBJ2-7; D might be TRBD1 (5 bases). Trimming took 2 bases from V and 3 from J, leaving 14 bases between them. The CDR3 has 15 residues. Germline values: CDR1 MGHDK, CDR2 SYGVNS. The CDR3 coding sequence is TGTGCCAGCAGTGAACCTGGGGCAGGGATCTACGAGCAGTACTTC. Protein product: CASSEPGAGIYEQYF.

The V call is TRBV7-2, the J call TRBJ2-7, with a tentative D call TRBD1 (5 bases). Trimming left V 0 bases short and J 0 bases short, with 15 bases between. Germline V gene sequence: CDR1 SGHTA, CDR2 FQGNSA. The CDR3 consists of 17 residues. In nucleotides, the CDR3 is TGTGCCAGCAGCTTAGCAGGGGCTTTCCTCAGCTCCTACGAGCAGTACTTC. It translates to CASSLAGAFLSSYEQYF.

This sequence joins TRBV24-1 and TRBJ2-1; no reliable D call. Per germline, CDR1 KGHDR and CDR2 SFDVKD. V was shortened by 9 bases and J by 4 bases, with 12 bases between the two germline ends. The CDR3 loop spans 13 amino acids. The CDR3 DNA reads as TGTGCCACCGCATTGGCAGGTTACAATGAGCAGTTCTTC. Amino acids: CATALAGYNEQFF.

The chain couples TRBV25-1 to TRBJ2-7, with 11 bases fitting TRBD2. CDR3 length: 14 residues. Germline V lookup: CDR1 MGHDK, CDR2 SYGVNS. Trimming cost V 5 bases and J 6 bases; bases outside gene matches: 6. For the CDR3, the DNA is TGTGCCAGCAGTTCACTAGCGGGAGTAGGCGAGCAGTACTTC. The encoded protein is CASSSLAGVGEQYF.

This chain joins TRBV6-6 and TRBJ2-7; 8 bases are a match to TRBD1. The CDR3 has 14 residues. Trimming at V came to 6 bases and at J to 0 bases, leaving 4 bases not matched to a gene. Looked up from germline, CDR1 is MNHNY and CDR2 is SVGAGI (reference sequence). CDR3 sequence: CASRRTGFSYEQYF. CDR3 DNA sequence: TGTGCCAGCAGACGGACAGGGTTCTCCTACGAGCAGTACTTC.

The chain is built from TRBV12-3 or TRBV12-4 and TRBJ2-7; a weak D match, TRBD1 (6 bases). The V gene lost 7 bases and the J gene lost 4 bases, with 14 bases spanning the gap. This CDR3 is built from 13 residues. In DNA form, the CDR3 reads TGTGCCAGCACCACCTGGACAGTATACGAGCAGTACTTC. This codes for CASTTWTVYEQYF.

The chain links TRBV11-2 to TRBJ1-1; D is possibly TRBD1 (5 bases). The V end lost 0 bases, the J end lost 4 bases, and 9 bases lay between the germline ends. The CDR3 is 14 residues long. Germline assignment: CDR1 SGHAT and CDR2 FQNNGV. CDR3 in amino acids: CASSLDREGTEAFF. The CDR3, as DNA: TGTGCCAGCAGCTTAGACAGGGAGGGCACTGAAGCTTTCTTT.

The chain uses TRBV10-3 and TRBJ2-3, with D perhaps matching TRBD1 or TRBD2 (5 bases each). Germline V CDR1 and CDR2: ENHRY, SYGVKD. There are 20 residues in the CDR3. V gave up 0 bases and J gave up 0 bases, with 22 bases separating them. In DNA, the CDR3 is TGTGCCATCAGTGAGTCGTGGCAGGGAGACTATCGGACTAGCACAGATACGCAGTATTTT. It specifies CAISESWQGDYRTSTDTQYF.